This TCR beta chain was profiled in a study of regulatory T cells in long-lasting Graves disease. V was shortened by 2 bases and J by 7 bases, with 12 bases between the two germline ends. Germline V gene lookup returns CDR1 KGHSH and CDR2 LQKENI. The length of the CDR3 is 13 residues. Building the TCR beta libraries relied on iRepertoire HTBI primers, and CDR3 regions underwent Arm-PCR. TCRdb re-derived calls from the multiplex PCR reads in MiXCR, one entry per CDR3 protein. The sample holds 390,000 or so distinct CDR3 sequences; 10% to 15% are singletons and the top ten take 15% to 20%. Ten or more counts support this clonotype. Time point here: newly diagnosed GD, antithyroid drugs for less than 3 months. RNA from PBMCs was the source of the TCR library. Another study also made use of these data, one on T cells in Graves' hyperthyroidism and ophthalmopathy.

This specimen was peripheral blood mononuclear cells (PBMCs), taken at new diagnosis, from a patient treated with antithyroid drugs. The origin of this receptor is a woman between 18 and 29 years old with Graves disease. The chain combines TRBV18 with TRBJ2-7; D remains unclear. Written as DNA, the CDR3 is TGTGCCAGCTCACCAGGGATGACTCGAGAGCAGTACGTC. Translating it yields CASSPGMTREQYV.